Listed below are T cell receptor beta chains from one sample, sequenced in a study of OX40 agonist ivuxolimab in advanced cancers. Assay used: immunoSEQ multiplex PCR; TCRdb lists only in-frame clones, some missing. The repertoire holds 65,000 to 75,000 clones, approximately 85% seen once, with roughly 0.4% in the top ten. Sequenced here: CD4+ or CD8+ T cells sorted from blood, sampled in a trial of the OX40 agonist ivuxolimab. The receptors were sampled from an adult with an advanced solid tumor such as melanoma, head and neck, liver or kidney cancer. CDR3s leave out the opening cysteine and the closing phenylalanine or tryptophan.

>TRBV5-5|TRBJ1-1
ASSLLSTGTEAF
>TRBV27|TRBJ2-1
ASSLFAVAGRKNEQF
>TRBV5-1|TRBJ1-1
ASSSGQAINEAF
>TRBV2|TRBJ1-2
ASSKQGALGYT
>TRBV4-1|TRBJ1-4
ASSQVQSGNEKLF
>TRBV14|TRBJ2-2
ASSRLGTPFTGELF
>TRBV2|TRBJ1-2
ASRQASPYGYT
>TRBV7-8|TRBJ1-2
ASSLVAGGAYGYT
>TRBV2|TRBJ1-2
ASSDIEYGGRRRGYT
>TRBV28|TRBJ1-5
ASCSNQPQH
>TRBV9|TRBJ2-3
ASSARGMTDTQY
>TRBV6-6|TRBJ1-2
ASSLRASNYGYT
>TRBV6-5|TRBJ2-1
ASRGGLNEQF
>TRBV9|TRBJ2-2
ASSVELVGSGELF
>TRBV27|TRBJ2-7
ASSPTSGRFIGQY
>TRBV7-9|TRBJ1-4
ASSLGVQATNEKLF
>TRBV4-1|TRBJ1-1
ASSLGWGNMNTEAF
>TRBV7-9|TRBJ2-6
ASSLQTSGANVLT
>TRBV7-3|TRBJ2-1
ASSLSGTIYNEQF
>TRBV4-1|TRBJ1-2
ASSQDTRGYGYT
>TRBV20-1|TRBJ1-1
SARGGVEAF
>TRBV15|TRBJ2-3
ATSRPGEGTDTQY
>TRBV7-2|TRBJ2-7
ASSFRTGLSYEQY
>TRBV28|TRBJ1-4
ASSLLGGSVEKLF
>TRBV28|TRBJ1-4
ASLGRTGNEKLF
>TRBV19|TRBJ1-1
ASRSGTRNTEAF
>TRBV25-1|TRBJ1-2
ASSENSGTGNYGYT
>TRBV21-1|TRBJ2-5
ASSPLAGGTETQY
>TRBV28|TRBJ1-1
ASSLRPLNTEAF
>TRBV5-1|TRBJ2-1
ASSRTTPSSYNEQF
>TRBV28|TRBJ1-6
ASSLDRGNSPLH
>TRBV20-1|TRBJ1-1
SAREGPEAF
>TRBV28|TRBJ2-1
ASSSGPRAGNEQF
>TRBV2|TRBJ1-1
ASSEWDLGGTEAF
>TRBV2|TRBJ2-1
ASPFREGASAGAVNEQF
>TRBV5-6|TRBJ2-1
ASRPFAGLARIGEQF
>TRBV25-1|TRBJ1-2
ASSDSGYGYT
>TRBV7-9|TRBJ1-5
ASSSGGQNQPQH
>TRBV6-1|TRBJ1-2
ASSEAGFYGYT
>TRBV28|TRBJ1-2
ASSPGQVNYGYT
>TRBV2|TRBJ2-3
ASSGGFPVTDTQY
>TRBV5-1|TRBJ1-1
ASSPEGGPGRNTEAF
>TRBV5-1|TRBJ2-7
ASAIGSGGYEQY